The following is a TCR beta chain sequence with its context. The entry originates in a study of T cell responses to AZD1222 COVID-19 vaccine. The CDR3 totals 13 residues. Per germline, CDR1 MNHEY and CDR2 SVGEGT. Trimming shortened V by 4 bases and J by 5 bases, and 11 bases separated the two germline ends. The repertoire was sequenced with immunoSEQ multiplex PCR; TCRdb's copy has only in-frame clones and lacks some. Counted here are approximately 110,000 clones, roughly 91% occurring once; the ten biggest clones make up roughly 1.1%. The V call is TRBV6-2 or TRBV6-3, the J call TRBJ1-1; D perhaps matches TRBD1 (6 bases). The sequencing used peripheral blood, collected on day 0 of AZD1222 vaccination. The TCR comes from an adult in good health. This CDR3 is CASSSPQGTEAFF. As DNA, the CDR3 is TGTGCCAGCAGTTCCCCGCAGGGGACTGAAGCTTTCTTT.